This note documents a single T cell receptor beta chain sequence. The antigen is unknown. The data were obtained in a study of T cells in Graves' hyperthyroidism and ophthalmopathy. Study-level results: Blood samples included most of the expanded thyroid clonotypes exceeding 0.001.

Amplified TCR beta CDR3 regions derived from RNA transcripts. HTBI primers were used for first-round RT-PCR of the TCR CDR3. TCRdb re-analysed the multiplex PCR reads in MiXCR, keeping a single row per CDR3 protein. In the table there are roughly 520,000 distinct CDR3 sequences, approximately 25% of which are singletons. This CDR3 comprises 15 residues. Trimming shortened V by 3 bases and J by 2 bases, and 16 bases separated the two germline ends. CDR1 and CDR2 from the germline V gene are SQVTM and ANQGSEA. The source of this sequence is a woman under 40 with Graves' ophthalmopathy. The chain recombines TRBV29-1 with TRBJ1-2, with D hard to call. Sequencing input: blood. CDR3 loop: CSVDRGGEGNYGYTF. The CDR3 DNA is TGCAGCGTTGATCGTGGAGGTGAGGGCAACTATGGCTACACCTTC.